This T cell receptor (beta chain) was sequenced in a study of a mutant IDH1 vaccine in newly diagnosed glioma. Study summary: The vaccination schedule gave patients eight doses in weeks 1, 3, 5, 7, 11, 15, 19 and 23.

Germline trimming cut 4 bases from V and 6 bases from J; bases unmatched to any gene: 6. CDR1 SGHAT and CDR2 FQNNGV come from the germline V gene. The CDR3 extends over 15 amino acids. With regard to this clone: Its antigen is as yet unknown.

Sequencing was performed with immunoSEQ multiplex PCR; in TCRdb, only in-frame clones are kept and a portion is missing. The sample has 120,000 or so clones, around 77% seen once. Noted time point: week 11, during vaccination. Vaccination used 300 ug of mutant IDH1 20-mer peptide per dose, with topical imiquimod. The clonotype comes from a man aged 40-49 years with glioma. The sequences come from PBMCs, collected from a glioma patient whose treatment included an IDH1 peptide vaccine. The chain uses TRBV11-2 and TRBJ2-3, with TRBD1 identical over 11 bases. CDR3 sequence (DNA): TGTGCCAGCAGCTCGGGGGACAGGGGGTACGATACGCAGTATTTT. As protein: CASSSGDRGYDTQYF. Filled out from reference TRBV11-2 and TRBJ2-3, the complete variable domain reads EAGVAQSPRYKIIEKRQSVAFWCNPISGHATLYWYQQILGQGPKLLIQFQNNGVVDDSQLPKDRFSAERLKGVDSTLKIQPAKLEDSAVYLCASSSGDRGYDTQYFGPGTRLTVL.